This T cell receptor beta chain was identified in a study of blood T cell repertoires in COVID-19. Study information: The cDNA or gDNA used as material had been derived from T cells, B-cell-depleted T cells, or PBMCs.

The repertoire was sequenced with immunoSEQ multiplex PCR; TCRdb's copy has only in-frame clones and lacks some. The data contain about 250,000 clones, approximately 90% of them singletons. The V end was cut by 0 bases, the J end by 4 bases, with 6 bases between. This CDR3 has 13 residues. The V gene's germline CDR1 is WNHNN and CDR2 SYGVQD (reference sequence). The sequencing sample was made of peripheral blood. The rearrangement joins TRBV10-1 to TRBJ1-2, with D uncertain. The TCR was taken from a man younger than 30 with active or convalescent COVID-19. The CDR3 DNA follows: TGCGCCAGCAGTGAGTCGAACGGCTATGGCTACACCTTC. It yields the protein CASSESNGYGYTF.